The clone carrying this T cell receptor beta chain has more than one count but fewer than ten. Its target is not known. The data derive from a study of blood T cells in healthy people across ages. Overall study: Template switching retrieved approximately one barcoded beta molecule for each two T cells.

PCR was performed a second time for about 6 to 12 cycles using a sample-barcoded 5' primer and a J-beta primer mix. Each CDR3 protein gets one entry after TCRdb re-called the 5' RACE reads with MiXCR. The data hold about 970,000 distinct CDR3 sequences, with roughly half observed a single time. Germline assignment: CDR1 SNHLY and CDR2 FYNNEI. The CDR3 contains 12 residues. V was shortened by 9 bases and J by 8 bases, with 13 bases between the two germline ends. Study findings and constraints: With unsorted PBMCs, a conclusive comparison of naive versus antigen-experienced cells was not possible.

Sequencing was carried out using blood. This chain joins TRBV2 and TRBJ1-4; D perhaps matches TRBD1 (5 bases). The sequence was obtained from an older woman in good health. The CDR3 coding sequence is TGTGCCAGTAGTCAGGGAGGCGAAAAACTGTTTTTT. This codes for CASSQGGEKLFF.